These T cell receptor beta chains were read from a single sample in a study of T-cell memory formation after mild COVID-19. TCRdb analysed the 5' RACE reads with MiXCR anew, one entry per CDR3 protein. The profile shows about 240,000 distinct CDR3 sequences, approximately 10% of them singletons. The specimen was PBMCs or a T cell subset sorted from them (not recorded which). These receptors all come from a man aged 18 to 30 who had mild COVID-19 (a few samples of this study predate the infection). Cell type and time point are not known. CDR3s include the opening cysteine and the closing phenylalanine or tryptophan. D genes are given only for firm matches. For some rows the clone size is stated as once, few or many, or as a class when expanded; others skip it.

clone_size: few; d_call: NA; v_call: TRBV7-9; j_call: TRBJ2-1; cdr3_nt: TGTGCCAGCAGCTTAGAGGGAGAGCCATCCTACAATGAGCAGTTCTTC; cdr3_aa: CASSLEGEPSYNEQFF
clone_size: few; d_call: NA; v_call: TRBV7-2; j_call: TRBJ2-3; cdr3_nt: TGTGCCAGCAGCTCGCATAGGGGCACAGATACGCAGTATTTT; cdr3_aa: CASSSHRGTDTQYF
clone_size: NA; d_call: TRBD2; v_call: TRBV4-3; j_call: TRBJ2-4; cdr3_nt: TGCGCCAGCAGCCCCTTACTCGGGGGGGCCAAAAACATTCAGTACTTC; cdr3_aa: CASSPLLGGAKNIQYF
clone_size: few; d_call: NA; v_call: TRBV20-1; j_call: TRBJ1-1; cdr3_nt: TGCAGTGCTCCCGGCTTCACTGAAGCTTTCTTT; cdr3_aa: CSAPGFTEAFF
clone_size: NA; d_call: TRBD2; v_call: TRBV6-5; j_call: TRBJ2-1; cdr3_nt: TGTGCCAGCAGCGGACTAGCGGGGGGGGTCGACAATGAGCAGTTCTTC; cdr3_aa: CASSGLAGGVDNEQFF
clone_size: NA; d_call: TRBD2; v_call: TRBV6-1; j_call: TRBJ2-5; cdr3_nt: TGTGCCAGCAGTAGACCGGGACTAGGAATAGAGACCCAGTACTTC; cdr3_aa: CASSRPGLGIETQYF
clone_size: few; d_call: TRBD1; v_call: TRBV7-9; j_call: TRBJ1-1; cdr3_nt: TGTGCCAGCAGCCGCACTGACAGGGGTAGAGCGGAAGCTTTCTTT; cdr3_aa: CASSRTDRGRAEAFF
clone_size: NA; d_call: TRBD1; v_call: TRBV29-1; j_call: TRBJ1-1; cdr3_nt: TGCAGCGCCGTGGGGACAGCGAACACTGAAGCTTTCTTT; cdr3_aa: CSAVGTANTEAFF
clone_size: few; d_call: NA; v_call: TRBV15; j_call: TRBJ1-3; cdr3_nt: TGTGCCACCAGCAGAGTGGAGGGGACCATATATTTT; cdr3_aa: CATSRVEGTIYF
clone_size: few; d_call: NA; v_call: TRBV7-9; j_call: TRBJ2-7; cdr3_nt: TGTGCCAGCAGCCCACATGGGGGAATTGGATCCTACGAGCAGTACTTC; cdr3_aa: CASSPHGGIGSYEQYF
clone_size: few; d_call: NA; v_call: TRBV29-1; j_call: TRBJ2-4; cdr3_nt: TGCAGCGTTGCGGTTTCGGGGGGCCCCAAAAACATTCAGTACTTC; cdr3_aa: CSVAVSGGPKNIQYF
clone_size: few; d_call: NA; v_call: TRBV6-5; j_call: TRBJ1-1; cdr3_nt: TGTGCCAGCAGTTACTATGCCGGGGTACGTGAAGCTTTCTTT; cdr3_aa: CASSYYAGVREAFF
clone_size: few; d_call: NA; v_call: TRBV9; j_call: TRBJ2-1; cdr3_nt: TGTGCCAGCAGCGTAGACCGGCACAGGGAGCAGTTCTTC; cdr3_aa: CASSVDRHREQFF
clone_size: NA; d_call: TRBD1; v_call: TRBV25-1; j_call: TRBJ1-5; cdr3_nt: TGTGCCAGCAGTGAGGGACAGCTTACTAGCAATCAGCCCCAGCATTTT; cdr3_aa: CASSEGQLTSNQPQHF
clone_size: few; d_call: TRBD2; v_call: TRBV24-1; j_call: TRBJ2-1; cdr3_nt: TGTGCCACCAGTGATATGGCGGGGGTAGGGAATGAGCAGTTCTTC; cdr3_aa: CATSDMAGVGNEQFF
clone_size: NA; d_call: TRBD1; v_call: TRBV20-1; j_call: TRBJ1-5; cdr3_nt: TGCAGTGCTAGTCGAGGGGGCGGCAATCAGCCCCAGCATTTT; cdr3_aa: CSASRGGGNQPQHF
clone_size: NA; d_call: TRBD2; v_call: TRBV20-1; j_call: TRBJ2-3; cdr3_nt: TGCAGTGCCGGGCGGGAGGGCTCAGATACGCAGTATTTT; cdr3_aa: CSAGREGSDTQYF
clone_size: NA; d_call: NA; v_call: TRBV2; j_call: TRBJ1-1; cdr3_nt: TGTGCCAGCAATCCCGGGGCGCCTCGCATGAACACTGAAGCTTTCTTT; cdr3_aa: CASNPGAPRMNTEAFF
clone_size: few; d_call: TRBD1; v_call: TRBV27; j_call: TRBJ1-2; cdr3_nt: TGTGCCAGCATGACCATCGGGGCAGGGGGTAATGGCTACACCTTC; cdr3_aa: CASMTIGAGGNGYTF
clone_size: few; d_call: NA; v_call: TRBV4-1; j_call: TRBJ2-2; cdr3_nt: TGCGCCAGCAGCCGAACCGGGGACAAGACCGGGGAGCTGTTTTTT; cdr3_aa: CASSRTGDKTGELFF
clone_size: few; d_call: NA; v_call: TRBV7-2; j_call: TRBJ2-3; cdr3_nt: TGTGCCAGCAGCCGCACCCACCGGGATACGCAGTATTTT; cdr3_aa: CASSRTHRDTQYF
clone_size: few; d_call: NA; v_call: TRBV12-3/TRBV12-4; j_call: TRBJ1-2; cdr3_nt: TGTGCCAGCAGTCCCCGGGACATGGCTAACTATGGCTACACCTTC; cdr3_aa: CASSPRDMANYGYTF
clone_size: few; d_call: NA; v_call: TRBV5-1; j_call: TRBJ2-2; cdr3_nt: TGCGCCAGCAGCTTTATCCTAACGAACACCGGGGAGCTGTTTTTT; cdr3_aa: CASSFILTNTGELFF
clone_size: few; d_call: TRBD1; v_call: TRBV6-2/TRBV6-3; j_call: TRBJ2-1; cdr3_nt: TGTGCCACCTCCGACAGGGTCTCTGAGCAGTTCTTC; cdr3_aa: CATSDRVSEQFF
clone_size: NA; d_call: NA; v_call: TRBV20-1; j_call: TRBJ1-4; cdr3_nt: TGCAGTGCTTTTTGGCAGGAGACTAATGAAAAACTGTTTTTT; cdr3_aa: CSAFWQETNEKLFF
clone_size: many; d_call: TRBD2; v_call: TRBV7-2; j_call: TRBJ2-1; cdr3_nt: TGTGCCAGCAGCCCCGTGGGGACTAGCGGGGGGGCCACGGAGTTCTTC; cdr3_aa: CASSPVGTSGGATEFF
clone_size: few; d_call: NA; v_call: TRBV23-1; j_call: TRBJ1-6; cdr3_nt: TGCGCCAGCAGTTCACCCCGGGGCAGGACCTATAATTCACCCCTCCACTTT; cdr3_aa: CASSSPRGRTYNSPLHF
clone_size: few; d_call: TRBD2; v_call: TRBV3-1; j_call: TRBJ2-3; cdr3_nt: TGTGCCAGCAGCCAAAGGGGGACTAGAGCGCAGTATTTT; cdr3_aa: CASSQRGTRAQYF
clone_size: many; d_call: NA; v_call: TRBV3-1; j_call: TRBJ2-1; cdr3_nt: TGTGCCAGCAGCCAAGATTGGCGCTCCTACAATGAGCAGTTCTTC; cdr3_aa: CASSQDWRSYNEQFF